This T cell receptor (beta chain) was sequenced for a study of blood T cell repertoires in COVID-19. About the research overall: From the United States, Italy and Spain came samples of acute and convalescent COVID-19. PBMCs, B-cell-depleted T cells, or T cells provided the cDNA or gDNA that made up the material.

As handled by the study authors: Reference gene primer amplification gave estimated nucleated cell counts. Libraries were prepared by immunoSEQ multiplex PCR; TCRdb keeps only in-frame clonotypes and omits some of them. The V and J calls and clone size come from that table; D and trimming were worked out from the DNA. The table includes just over 650,000 clones, about 87% detected once. Germline V gene lookup returns CDR1 WSHSY and CDR2 SAAADI. The CDR3 runs to 13 residues. V lost 5 bases and J 6 bases, leaving 11 bases between the germline ends. The J gene is TRBJ2-1, the V gene TRBV10-2; the D is unclear. The receptor's source is a woman under 30 with acute or convalescent COVID-19. The sample taken for sequencing was peripheral blood. This CDR3 reads CASSLSDSNEQFF. The DNA of the CDR3 is TGCGCCAGCAGTCTTAGTGACTCCAATGAGCAGTTCTTC.